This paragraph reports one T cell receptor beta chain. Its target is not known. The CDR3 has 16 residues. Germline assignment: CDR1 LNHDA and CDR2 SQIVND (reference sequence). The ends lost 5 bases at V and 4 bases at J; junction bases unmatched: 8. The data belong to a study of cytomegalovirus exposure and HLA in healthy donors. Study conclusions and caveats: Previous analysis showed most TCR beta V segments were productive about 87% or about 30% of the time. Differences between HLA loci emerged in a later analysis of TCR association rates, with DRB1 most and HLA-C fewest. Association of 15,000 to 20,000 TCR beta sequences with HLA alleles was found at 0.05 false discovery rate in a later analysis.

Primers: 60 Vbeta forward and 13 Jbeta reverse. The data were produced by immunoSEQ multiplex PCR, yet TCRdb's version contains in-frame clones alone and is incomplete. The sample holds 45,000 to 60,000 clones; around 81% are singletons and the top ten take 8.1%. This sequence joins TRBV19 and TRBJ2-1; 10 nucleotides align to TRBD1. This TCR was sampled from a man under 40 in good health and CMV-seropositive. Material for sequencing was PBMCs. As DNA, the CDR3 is TGTGCCAGTAGTCTAAGGACAGGGGGTTGGTACAATGAGCAGTTCTTC. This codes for CASSLRTGGWYNEQFF. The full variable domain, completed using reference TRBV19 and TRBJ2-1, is DGGITQSPKYLFRKEGQNVTLSCEQNLNHDAMYWYRQDPGQGLRLIYYSQIVNDFQKGDIAEGYSVSREKKESFPLTVTSAQKNPTAFYLCASSLRTGGWYNEQFFGPGTRLTVL.